This T cell receptor (beta chain) was sequenced in a study of early T cells in non-severe SARS-CoV-2 infection. Study outcomes and limitations: Private and CD4 specificities were missed by VDJdb matching, skewed to anti-spike CD8.

Each CDR3 protein gets one entry after TCRdb re-called the 5' RACE reads with MiXCR. The sample records under 85,000 distinct CDR3 sequences, about 15% being singletons. Only a few counts were recorded for this clonotype. Its specificity is not known. V lost 5 bases to trimming and J lost 3 bases, with 17 bases between them. Germline loops: CDR1 KGHSH, CDR2 LQKENI. The CDR3 sequence is 15 residues long. The rearrangement joins TRBV18 to TRBJ2-7, with D hard to call. This clonotype originated in an adult who was a healthcare worker with PCR-confirmed SARS-CoV-2 infection or an uninfected control (not recorded which). Sample: whole blood, taken at baseline. The CDR3 spells CASSTVKAPGYEQYF. For the CDR3, the DNA is TGTGCCAGCTCAACCGTAAAGGCCCCGGGCTACGAGCAGTACTTC.